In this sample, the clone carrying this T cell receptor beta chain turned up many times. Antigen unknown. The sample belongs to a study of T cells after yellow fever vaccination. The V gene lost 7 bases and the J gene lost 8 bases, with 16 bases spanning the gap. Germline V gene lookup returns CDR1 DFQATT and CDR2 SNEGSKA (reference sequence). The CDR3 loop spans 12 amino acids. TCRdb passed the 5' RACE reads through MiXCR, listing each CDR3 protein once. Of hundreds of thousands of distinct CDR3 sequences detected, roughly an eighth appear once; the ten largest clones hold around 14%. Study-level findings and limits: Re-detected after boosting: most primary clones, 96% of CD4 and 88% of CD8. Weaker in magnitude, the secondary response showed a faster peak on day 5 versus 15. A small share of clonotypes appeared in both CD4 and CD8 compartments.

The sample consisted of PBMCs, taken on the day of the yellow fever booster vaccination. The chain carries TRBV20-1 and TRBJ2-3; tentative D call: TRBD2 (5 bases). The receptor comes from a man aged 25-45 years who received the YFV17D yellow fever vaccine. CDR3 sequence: CSVMEEPPTQYF. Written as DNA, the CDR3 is TGCAGTGTTATGGAGGAGCCTCCTACGCAGTATTTT.